A selection of T cell receptor beta chains follows, all from one sample in a study of early T cells in non-severe SARS-CoV-2 infection. TCRdb independently ran MiXCR on the 5' RACE reads; one entry per CDR3 protein. The sample holds over 95,000 distinct CDR3 sequences, roughly 15% seen once. Sequencing input: whole blood. These receptors came from an adult who was a healthcare worker with PCR-confirmed SARS-CoV-2 infection or an uninfected control (not recorded which). The conserved cysteine and the conserved F or W are not part of the CDR3 here. Fields, in order: V gene, D gene, J gene, CDR3 protein. A D gene is named only where the DNA matches it firmly.

TRBV13	.	TRBJ2-7	ASSPRGRHHYEQY
TRBV12-3/TRBV12-4	.	TRBJ1-1	ASSLGSGNTEAF
TRBV7-2	.	TRBJ1-3	ASSLVPSPSGNTIY
TRBV18	.	TRBJ2-5	ASSPWEEETQY
TRBV11-2	.	TRBJ1-1	ASSLEALDTEAF
TRBV7-9	TRBD1	TRBJ2-1	ASSPYRDRVNEQF
TRBV7-2	.	TRBJ1-1	ASSLSGWTEAF
TRBV24-1	TRBD2	TRBJ2-3	ATSDSGLAEY
TRBV28	.	TRBJ1-2	ASSFLDRNYGYT
TRBV20-1	TRBD1	TRBJ2-1	SAREPRDRGRGVGEQF
TRBV7-2	TRBD1	TRBJ1-2	ASSLARGTDYGYT
TRBV7-9	.	TRBJ1-3	ASSFSGGGNTIY
TRBV14	.	TRBJ1-1	ASSQRRTMNTEAF
TRBV20-1	.	TRBJ2-5	SAAPGAQY
TRBV27	TRBD2	TRBJ2-5	ASSPQLAPQETQY
TRBV6-2/TRBV6-3	.	TRBJ2-2	ANPGRVTGELF
TRBV20-1	TRBD2	TRBJ2-1	SALEVAGRNEQF
TRBV9	.	TRBJ2-5	ASSVESQETQY
TRBV7-2	.	TRBJ2-2	ASSRDTTPNTGELF
TRBV30	TRBD2	TRBJ2-3	AWSALSGSPDTQY
TRBV7-2	.	TRBJ2-2	ASSLPPGAGTGELF
TRBV29-1	.	TRBJ2-1	SGGGSYNEQF
TRBV19	.	TRBJ1-5	ASLQGPSAPFRQPQH
TRBV28	.	TRBJ2-7	ASSLGGDSYEQY
TRBV5-6	TRBD2	TRBJ2-1	ASSPRTSGYNEQF
TRBV9	TRBD2	TRBJ2-1	ASSVASGTSIEQF
TRBV24-1	.	TRBJ1-5	ADQPQH
TRBV7-9	.	TRBJ2-3	ASSGRATDTQY
TRBV30	.	TRBJ1-1	AWSVPGAAF
TRBV6-4	.	TRBJ1-5	ASSQGKGH
TRBV5-1	.	TRBJ2-5	ASSFMTYQETQY
TRBV2	.	TRBJ1-1	ATHRTDRNTEAF
TRBV12-3/TRBV12-4	TRBD2	TRBJ2-3	ASSLLAGITDTQY
TRBV24-1	TRBD1	TRBJ2-1	ATSDSKFRQGTYNEQF
TRBV6-2/TRBV6-3	.	TRBJ1-5	ASSREWLNQPQH